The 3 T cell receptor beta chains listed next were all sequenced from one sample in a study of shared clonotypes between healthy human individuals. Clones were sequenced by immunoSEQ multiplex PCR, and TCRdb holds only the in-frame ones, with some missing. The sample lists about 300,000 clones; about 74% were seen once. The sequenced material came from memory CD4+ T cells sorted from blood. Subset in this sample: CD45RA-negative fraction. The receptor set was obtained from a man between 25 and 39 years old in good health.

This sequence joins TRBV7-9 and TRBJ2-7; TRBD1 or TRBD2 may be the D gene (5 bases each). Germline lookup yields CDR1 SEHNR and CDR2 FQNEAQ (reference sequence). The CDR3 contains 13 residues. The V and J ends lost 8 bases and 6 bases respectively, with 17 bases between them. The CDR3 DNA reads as TGTGCCAGCCATAGGGGAGAATTACGCGAGCAGTACTTC. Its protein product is CASHRGELREQYF. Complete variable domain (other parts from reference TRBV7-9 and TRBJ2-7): DTGVSQNPRHKITKRGQNVTFRCDPISEHNRLYWYRQTLGQGPEFLTYFQNEAQLEKSRLLSDRFSAERPKGSFSTLEIQRTEQGDSAMYLCASHRGELREQYFGPGTRLTVT.

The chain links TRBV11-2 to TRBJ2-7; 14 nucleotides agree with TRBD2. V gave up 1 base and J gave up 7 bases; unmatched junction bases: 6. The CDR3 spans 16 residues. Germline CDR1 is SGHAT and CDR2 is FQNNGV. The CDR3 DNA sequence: TGTGCCAGCAGCTTAGGGGGACTAGCGGGAGTCGGGGAGCAGTACTTC. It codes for CASSLGGLAGVGEQYF.

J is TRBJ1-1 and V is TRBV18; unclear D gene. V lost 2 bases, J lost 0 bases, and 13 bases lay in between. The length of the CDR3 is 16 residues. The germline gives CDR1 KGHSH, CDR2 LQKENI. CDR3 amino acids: CASSPIPGDMNTEAFF. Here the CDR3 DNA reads TGTGCCAGCTCACCAATTCCAGGAGACATGAACACTGAAGCTTTCTTT.